This is a list of T cell receptor beta chains from one sample in a study of blood T cell repertoires in COVID-19. The table came from immunoSEQ multiplex PCR; TCRdb's copy has only in-frame clones and leaves some out. This table holds about 150,000 clones, almost 90% found once. The sequenced sample was peripheral blood. The receptors come from a human donor in a cohort sampled during active COVID-19. CDR3s include the opening cysteine and the closing phenylalanine or tryptophan. The order of the fields is J gene, clone size, V gene, CDR3 length, D gene, CDR3 DNA, CDR3 protein. D genes are given only for firm matches. Some rows mark clone size as missing; the rest say once, few, many or name a class of expanded clone.

j_gene: TRBJ1-2
abundance: -
v_gene: TRBV6-5
len: 12
d_gene: -
CDR3nt: TGTGCCAGCTCCGCACACAGGGAAGGCTACACCTTC
CDR3aa: CASSAHREGYTF

j_gene: TRBJ1-6
abundance: -
v_gene: TRBV25-1
len: 12
d_gene: -
CDR3nt: TGTGCCAGCAGTGGGCTTGTTTCACCCCTCCACTTT
CDR3aa: CASSGLVSPLHF

j_gene: TRBJ1-2
abundance: -
v_gene: TRBV3-1/TRBV3-2
len: 15
d_gene: TRBD1
CDR3nt: TGTGCCAGCAGCCAAGATGGGGACAGGGCGTATGGCTACACCTTC
CDR3aa: CASSQDGDRAYGYTF

j_gene: TRBJ1-1
abundance: few
v_gene: TRBV27
len: 13
d_gene: TRBD1
CDR3nt: TGTGCCAGCAGTGCGACAGGGTTCACTGAAGCTTTCTTT
CDR3aa: CASSATGFTEAFF

j_gene: TRBJ1-4
abundance: -
v_gene: TRBV5-6
len: 14
d_gene: -
CDR3nt: TGTGCCAGCAGCTTGCCAGGGGTTTATGAAAAACTGTTTTTT
CDR3aa: CASSLPGVYEKLFF

j_gene: TRBJ1-1
abundance: -
v_gene: TRBV28
len: 15
d_gene: -
CDR3nt: TGTGCCAGCAGTTCCCCAACCGGGACTCATCTGGGAGCTTTCTTT
CDR3aa: CASSSPTGTHLGAFF

j_gene: TRBJ1-2
abundance: -
v_gene: TRBV11-1
len: 14
d_gene: -
CDR3nt: TGTGCCAGCAGCTTCTCGACAGATCACTATGGCTACACCTTC
CDR3aa: CASSFSTDHYGYTF

j_gene: TRBJ2-7
abundance: -
v_gene: TRBV29-1
len: 14
d_gene: TRBD2
CDR3nt: TGCAGCGTTGAAGGGGTAGCGGGGGGCTACGAGCAGTACTTC
CDR3aa: CSVEGVAGGYEQYF

j_gene: TRBJ2-1
abundance: -
v_gene: TRBV5-1
len: 15
d_gene: -
CDR3nt: TGCGCCAGCAGCTCGGACTCGGGTTCCTACAATGAGCAGTTCTTC
CDR3aa: CASSSDSGSYNEQFF

j_gene: TRBJ2-4
abundance: -
v_gene: TRBV18
len: 16
d_gene: -
CDR3nt: TGTGCCAGCTCACCACCGGAGCAAGTTAACAAAAACATTCAGTACTTC
CDR3aa: CASSPPEQVNKNIQYF

j_gene: TRBJ2-1
abundance: -
v_gene: TRBV4-3
len: 16
d_gene: TRBD2
CDR3nt: TGCGCCAGCAGCCAAGAGGTCCTAGCGGGGAACAATGAGCAGTTCTTC
CDR3aa: CASSQEVLAGNNEQFF

j_gene: TRBJ1-2
abundance: -
v_gene: TRBV29-1
len: 13
d_gene: TRBD1
CDR3nt: TGCAGCGTCGAGGGGACAGATACCTATGGCTACACCTTC
CDR3aa: CSVEGTDTYGYTF

j_gene: TRBJ2-5
abundance: -
v_gene: TRBV19
len: 14
d_gene: TRBD1
CDR3nt: TGTGCCAGTACCTCCGGGACAGGGCCCGAGACCCAGTACTTC
CDR3aa: CASTSGTGPETQYF

j_gene: TRBJ1-3
abundance: -
v_gene: TRBV5-1
len: 17
d_gene: -
CDR3nt: TGCGCCAGCAGCTTACAGGGAGATCAGAGCTCTGGAAACACCATATATTTT
CDR3aa: CASSLQGDQSSGNTIYF

j_gene: TRBJ2-7
abundance: -
v_gene: TRBV4-2
len: 15
d_gene: -
CDR3nt: TGTGCCAGCAGCCAAGTTGGCCCGGGGTACTACGAGCAGTACTTC
CDR3aa: CASSQVGPGYYEQYF

j_gene: TRBJ2-7
abundance: -
v_gene: TRBV7-2
len: 16
d_gene: -
CDR3nt: TGTGCCAGCAGCTCCCAAATATGGCAGGGTCGCTACAAGCAGTACTTC
CDR3aa: CASSSQIWQGRYKQYF

j_gene: TRBJ1-1
abundance: -
v_gene: TRBV6-5
len: 13
d_gene: -
CDR3nt: TGTGCCAGCAGTTACTCGATCCGGGGGAGGCCTTTCTTT
CDR3aa: CASSYSIRGRPFF

j_gene: TRBJ1-2
abundance: -
v_gene: TRBV5-1
len: 11
d_gene: -
CDR3nt: TGCGGAGGGGGAAGACAGGATGGCTACACCTTC
CDR3aa: CGGGRQDGYTF